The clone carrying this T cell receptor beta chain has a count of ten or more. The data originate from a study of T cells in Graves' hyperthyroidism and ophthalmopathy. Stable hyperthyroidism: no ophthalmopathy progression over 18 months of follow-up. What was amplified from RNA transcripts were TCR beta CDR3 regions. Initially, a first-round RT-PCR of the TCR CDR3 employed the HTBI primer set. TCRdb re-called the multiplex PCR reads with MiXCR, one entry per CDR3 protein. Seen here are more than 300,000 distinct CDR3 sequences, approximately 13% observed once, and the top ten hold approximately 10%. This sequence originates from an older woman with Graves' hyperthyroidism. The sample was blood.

CDR3 DNA sequence: TGCGCCAGCAGCGCAGTACTAGCGGGAGGCGAGCAGTACTTC. Protein: CASSAVLAGGEQYF. The chain couples TRBV5-1 to TRBJ2-7; TRBD2 matches at 12 bases. Germline-derived CDR1 and CDR2 are SGHRS and YFSETQ. The J segment lost 6 bases and the V segment lost 4 bases, leaving 5 bases of the junction unmatched. This CDR3 contains 14 residues. The full variable domain, in which reference TRBV5-1 and TRBJ2-7 provide the parts outside the CDR3, is KAGVTQTPRYLIKTRGQQVTLSCSPISGHRSVSWYQQTPGQGLQFLFEYFSETQRNKGNFPGRFSGRQFSNSRSEMNVSTLELGDSALYLCASSAVLAGGEQYFGPGTRLTVT.